This T cell receptor (beta chain) was identified in a study of blood T cell repertoires in COVID-19. The CDR3 spans 15 residues. V lost 2 bases, J lost 7 bases, and 6 bases stayed unmatched. The germline CDR1 and CDR2 sequences are MDHEN and SYDVKM. TCRdb keeps only in-frame clones here, not all; method: immunoSEQ multiplex PCR. The sample yields roughly 210,000 clones, less than 90% seen once. The V call is TRBV28, the J call TRBJ2-1, with 9 bases lining up with TRBD2. This sequence originates from an elderly woman with COVID-19, enrolled during active disease. Material for sequencing was peripheral blood. CDR3 DNA sequence: TGTGCCAGCAGTTTACCCGGGGCGGGGGGGAATGAGCAGTTCTTC. Protein product: CASSLPGAGGNEQFF.